Listed below are T cell receptor beta chains from one sample, sequenced in a study of cytomegalovirus exposure and HLA in healthy donors. Using immunoSEQ multiplex PCR, the repertoire was profiled, and TCRdb retains in-frame clones only, with some absent. The sample has more than 85,000 clones; over 8% are singletons. Sequencing input: PBMCs. Receptors were obtained from a man aged 45-60 years in good health and CMV-seropositive. Each CDR3 is given with its conserved first and last residue. Fields, in order: J gene, V gene, CDR3 protein.

>TRBJ2-2|TRBV6-5
CASMTGANTGELFF
>TRBJ2-1|TRBV15
CATSRDAGANEQFF
>TRBJ1-1|TRBV28
CAAWGGRTEAFF
>TRBJ2-7|TRBV10-2
CASSEWGAYEQYF
>TRBJ1-1|TRBV6-5
CASRDRDRGYYVFF
>TRBJ1-3|TRBV7-9
CASSETGVGNTIYF
>TRBJ1-4|TRBV5-1
CASSETGGRKLFF
>TRBJ2-1|TRBV7-9
CASRPLSGRHYNEQFF
>TRBJ2-3|TRBV27
CASRPWASGMTDTQYF
>TRBJ1-4|TRBV10-3
CAISGAGRRDEKLFF
>TRBJ2-3|TRBV7-2
CASSRQVSTDTQYF
>TRBJ2-5|TRBV15
CATERKGAGGGETQYF
>TRBJ1-5|TRBV28
CASSRAGTGGIQPQHF
>TRBJ2-1|TRBV28
CASSRLRGSGRINEQFF
>TRBJ2-7|TRBV11-2
CASSLALAGGAGREQYF
>TRBJ2-7|TRBV15
CATSRETGFSYEQYF
>TRBJ2-5|TRBV27
CASSSLAGGQETQYF
>TRBJ2-5|TRBV23-1
CASSQSGRETQYF
>TRBJ1-4|TRBV27
CASSPPGQANEKLFF
>TRBJ1-3|TRBV30
CAWSVTGYSGNTIYF
>TRBJ2-7|TRBV21-1
CASIHSRDIRPYEQYF
>TRBJ1-2|TRBV28
CASSFPRESSGYTF
>NA|TRBV6-1
CASSGPSSSYEQYF
>TRBJ2-7|TRBV10-3
CAISVNSGPYEQYF
>TRBJ1-5|TRBV28
CASSLPGGGQPQHF
>TRBJ1-1|TRBV7-2
CASSPNPGTVNTEAFF
>TRBJ1-4|TRBV18
CASSPNIPSDRGRPNEKLFF
>TRBJ2-1|TRBV9
CASSVLGSGTGGNEQFF
>TRBJ2-1|TRBV11-2
CASSLTSLPNNEQFF
>TRBJ2-7|TRBV2
CASTEQGYEQYF
>TRBJ1-2|TRBV30
CAWSDGGGYGYTF
>TRBJ2-7|TRBV6-1
CASSSGGAGVYEQYF
>TRBJ2-3|TRBV7-2
CASRDRGLSDTQYF
>TRBJ1-1|TRBV7-9
CASSWSREAEAFF
>TRBJ2-1|TRBV18
CASSPRGDRGLRGGNEQFF
>TRBJ2-7|TRBV6-6
CASSASAYEQYF
>TRBJ1-1|TRBV4-2
CASSQHYGQLNTEAFF
>TRBJ2-3|TRBV5-6
CASSLGHSGRADTQYF
>TRBJ2-1|TRBV10-3
CAIQGAGSSYNEQFF
>TRBJ1-3|TRBV9
CASSPAGPGNTIYF
>TRBJ2-1|TRBV25-1
CASSEPRLAGNNNEQFF
>TRBJ1-1|TRBV30
CAWSSSTVNTEAFF
>TRBJ2-7|TRBV7-9
CASSPQGREQYF
>TRBJ2-1|TRBV28
CASSNIAASPEQFF
>TRBJ2-7|TRBV7-9
CASTPPREPYEQYF
>TRBJ2-7|TRBV5-1
CASSDEAYEQYF
>TRBJ2-3|TRBV10-3
CAISESFLTDTQYF